These T cell receptor beta chains were read from a single sample in a study of T cells in Graves' hyperthyroidism and ophthalmopathy. TCRdb re-called the multiplex PCR reads with MiXCR, one entry per CDR3 protein. The top ten clones hold around 7.7% of a sample with more than 600,000 distinct CDR3 sequences, roughly 17% of them seen once. The sample was blood. Receptors were obtained from a young man with Graves' hyperthyroidism. Both conserved end residues are part of each CDR3. A D gene is named only where the DNA matches it firmly. A row's size may be missing; if present it is once, few, many or a size class.

TGTGCCAGTAGCCCCCCGCGAGCGGGAACGGGCGAGCAGTACTTC,CASSPPRAGTGEQYF,TRBJ2-7,few,TRBV7-9,TRBD2
TGTGCCAGCAGTGAGACGGACCTTGGCTATGGCTACACCTTC,CASSETDLGYGYTF,TRBJ1-2,many,TRBV2,.
TGTGCCAGCAGTTTTTGGCAGGGTCCCCTCCGGGAGCAGTACTTC,CASSFWQGPLREQYF,TRBJ2-7,many,TRBV28,.
TGTGTCAGCAGTCTAGGACTCCAAGAGACCCAGTACTTC,CVSSLGLQETQYF,TRBJ2-5,.,TRBV28,.
TGTGCCAGCAGTTCCGGGACAGGGGGAGGTGAGCAGTTCTTC,CASSSGTGGGEQFF,TRBJ2-1,many,TRBV28,TRBD1
TGTGCCAGCAGTTTTCAAGGGGGCACAGATACGCAGTATTTT,CASSFQGGTDTQYF,TRBJ2-3,many,TRBV12-3/TRBV12-4,.
TGTGCCAGCAGCCCCGTTCAACGGGGATACAATGAGCAGTTCTTC,CASSPVQRGYNEQFF,TRBJ2-1,many,TRBV6-1,.
TGTGCCTGGAGTTTACCGGGACTAGCGGCCAATGAGCAGTTCTTC,CAWSLPGLAANEQFF,TRBJ2-1,few,TRBV30,TRBD2
TGCAGTGCCTTTACAGGGAGCTATGGCTACACCTTC,CSAFTGSYGYTF,TRBJ1-2,many,TRBV20-1,.
TGTGCCAGCAGCACCCCCCGTCGTAGCGGGGGTGGCGCCTACAATGAGCAGTTCTTC,CASSTPRRSGGGAYNEQFF,TRBJ2-1,many,TRBV7-2,TRBD2
TGTGCCAGCAGTGAAGCGACAGGGGACCGGGAGACCCAGTACTTC,CASSEATGDRETQYF,TRBJ2-5,many,TRBV2,TRBD1
TGCGCCAGCAGCCAAGATCCCAAAGCTAACTATGGCTACACCTTC,CASSQDPKANYGYTF,TRBJ1-2,.,TRBV4-3,.
TGTGCCAGCAGTACCCGGACAGGGGAGGGTTACGAGCAGTACTTC,CASSTRTGEGYEQYF,TRBJ2-7,few,TRBV6-2/TRBV6-3,TRBD1
TGTGCCAGCAGTTCTCCCGGGCTAGCGGACAATGAGCAGTTCTTC,CASSSPGLADNEQFF,TRBJ2-1,many,TRBV28,TRBD2
TGTGCCTGGAGTGCGGCACTGTACGAGCAGTACTTC,CAWSAALYEQYF,TRBJ2-7,.,TRBV30,.
TGTGCCAGCAGTTTATCTGTCGGGAGTTATGAGCAGTTCTTC,CASSLSVGSYEQFF,TRBJ2-1,many,TRBV27,.